A selection of T cell receptor beta chains follows, all from one sample in a study of identical twins. TCRdb re-called the 5' RACE reads through MiXCR, storing one row per CDR3 protein. Seen here are hundreds of thousands of distinct CDR3 sequences, 20% to 25% observed once, and the top ten hold approximately 0.52%. These data also featured in a second study, about yellow fever vaccine responses in identical twins.

Sequencing input: CD4+ T cells sorted from blood. These receptors all come from a woman aged 18 to 35 in good health. Each CDR3 is given with its conserved first and last residue. The D gene is left open where the match is weak. Size tells how often a clone was seen (once, few, many) or the class of an expanded clone, and some rows leave it out.

j_call: TRBJ2-1
v_call: TRBV10-1
clone_size: NA
d_call: NA
cdr3_aa: CASSELGERTINEQFF
cdr3_nt: TGCGCCAGCAGTGAATTGGGAGAGAGGACAATAAATGAGCAGTTCTTC

j_call: TRBJ2-7
v_call: TRBV27
clone_size: NA
d_call: NA
cdr3_aa: CASRGETGYWDF
cdr3_nt: TGTGCCAGCAGAGGGGAGACAGGATATTGGGACTTC

j_call: TRBJ2-3
v_call: TRBV19
clone_size: NA
d_call: NA
cdr3_aa: CASSRGVWTDTQYF
cdr3_nt: TGTGCCAGTAGTAGGGGGGTTTGGACAGATACGCAGTATTTT

j_call: TRBJ2-7
v_call: TRBV7-9
clone_size: NA
d_call: NA
cdr3_aa: CASSPVFYEQYF
cdr3_nt: TGTGCCAGCAGCCCAGTCTTCTACGAGCAGTACTTC

j_call: TRBJ1-1
v_call: TRBV5-1
clone_size: many
d_call: NA
cdr3_aa: CASSLEANTEAFF
cdr3_nt: TGCGCCAGCAGCTTGGAGGCGAACACTGAAGCTTTCTTT

j_call: TRBJ2-7
v_call: TRBV12-3/TRBV12-4
clone_size: NA
d_call: TRBD1
cdr3_aa: CASSQGQVVGEQYF
cdr3_nt: TGTGCCAGCAGCCAGGGACAGGTAGTCGGCGAGCAGTACTTC

j_call: TRBJ1-1
v_call: TRBV5-1
clone_size: NA
d_call: TRBD1
cdr3_aa: CASSMDRPLAFGTEAFF
cdr3_nt: TGCGCCAGCAGCATGGACAGGCCCCTCGCTTTCGGCACTGAAGCTTTCTTT

j_call: TRBJ2-5
v_call: TRBV10-3
clone_size: NA
d_call: NA
cdr3_aa: CAISEDQETQYF
cdr3_nt: TGTGCCATCAGTGAGGATCAAGAGACCCAGTACTTC

j_call: TRBJ1-1
v_call: TRBV7-9
clone_size: NA
d_call: NA
cdr3_aa: CASSRQELNTEAFF
cdr3_nt: TGTGCCAGCAGCAGACAGGAATTGAACACTGAAGCTTTCTTT

j_call: TRBJ2-1
v_call: TRBV12-3/TRBV12-4
clone_size: few
d_call: TRBD2
cdr3_aa: CASSFKRGGFNEQFF
cdr3_nt: TGTGCCAGCAGTTTTAAGCGGGGGGGCTTCAATGAGCAGTTCTTC

j_call: TRBJ2-2
v_call: TRBV7-2
clone_size: NA
d_call: NA
cdr3_aa: CASRSQGLNTGELFF
cdr3_nt: TGTGCCAGCAGGAGCCAGGGTCTGAACACCGGGGAGCTGTTTTTT

j_call: TRBJ2-1
v_call: TRBV7-9
clone_size: few
d_call: TRBD2
cdr3_aa: CASSLTSGRIYNEQFF
cdr3_nt: TGTGCCAGCAGCTTAACTAGCGGGAGGATCTACAATGAGCAGTTCTTC